The source of this TCR beta chain is a study of CD8+ T cells in alopecia areata. The overall study: Severity scoring for treated patients was based on the percentage of affected scalp area.

Treatment specified: oral pan-JAK inhibitor, 5-10 mg twice daily. Cell sorting was applied to PBMCs, and CD4+ and CD8+ T cells were collected. The germline V gene has CDR1 SQVTM and CDR2 ANQGSEA. This CDR3 region has 13 residues. Trimming removed 5 bases from V and 7 bases from J; junction bases left unmatched: 8. Extracted RNA was reverse transcribed into cDNA, the sequencing template. TCRdb's table, derived via immunoSEQ multiplex PCR, lists solely in-frame clones and lacks some. The sample gives approximately 200,000 clones, 50% to 60% of which show up once; 3% to 3.5% is in the top ten. Note on this clone: The antigen is unknown.

Findings and caveats of the study: Patients showed less clear TCR sequence sharing than mice, possibly partly because of HLA diversity. Sequenced scalp T cells also include alphabeta T cells resident in normal skin.

The starting material was CD4+ T cells sorted from blood, obtained at week 4, from a patient treated with tofacitinib. The sequence came from a human donor with alopecia areata. V and J are TRBV29-1 and TRBJ1-5; TRBD1 aligns across 7 bases. The DNA of the CDR3 is TGCAGCGTTCTGACAGGGAGGAACCAGCCCCAGCATTTT. It yields the protein CSVLTGRNQPQHF.